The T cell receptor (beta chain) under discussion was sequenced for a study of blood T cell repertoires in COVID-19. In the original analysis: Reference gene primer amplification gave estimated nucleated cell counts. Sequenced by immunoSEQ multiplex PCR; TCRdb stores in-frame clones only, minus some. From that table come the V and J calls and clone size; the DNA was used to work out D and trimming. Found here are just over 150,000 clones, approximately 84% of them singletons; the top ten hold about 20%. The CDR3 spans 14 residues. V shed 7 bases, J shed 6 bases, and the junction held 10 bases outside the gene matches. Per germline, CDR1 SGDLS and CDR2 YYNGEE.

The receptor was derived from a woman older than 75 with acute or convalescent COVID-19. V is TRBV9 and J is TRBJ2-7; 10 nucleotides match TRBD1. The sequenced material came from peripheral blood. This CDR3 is CASGTPGQGGEQYF. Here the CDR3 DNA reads TGTGCCAGCGGAACTCCCGGACAGGGGGGCGAGCAGTACTTC. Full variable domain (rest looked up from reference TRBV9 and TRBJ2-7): DSGVTQTPKHLITATGQRVTLRCSPRSGDLSVYWYQQSLDQGLQFLIQYYNGEERAKGNILERFSAQQFPDLHSELNLSSLELGDSALYFCASGTPGQGGEQYFGPGTRLTVT.